Sequencing of this TCR beta chain was carried out in a study of T cells in Graves' hyperthyroidism and ophthalmopathy. Amplification targeted TCR beta CDR3 regions from RNA transcripts. Carried out on the TCR CDR3, a first-round RT-PCR used the HTBI primer set. Via MiXCR, TCRdb re-called the multiplex PCR reads, giving one row per CDR3 protein. The sample shows about 500,000 distinct CDR3 sequences, 15% to 20% of them seen only once. This clonotype was counted many times. Sequencing was done on a sample of blood. The TCR comes from a woman aged 18-29 years with Graves' hyperthyroidism.

CDR3 sequence reads: CASSSGRDKETQYF. Here the CDR3 DNA reads TGTGCCAGCAGCTCAGGACGAGACAAAGAGACCCAGTACTTC. The chain has TRBV7-2 and TRBJ2-5; D remains unclear. V was clipped by 4 bases and J by 3 bases, with 12 bases between them. CDR3 size: 14 residues. Germline V CDR1 and CDR2: SGHTA, FQGNSA. Full variable domain (missing parts from reference TRBV7-2 and TRBJ2-5): GAGVSQSPSNKVTEKGKDVELRCDPISGHTALYWYRQSLGQGLEFLIYFQGNSAPDKSGLPSDRFSAERTGGSVSTLTIQRTQQEDSAVYLCASSSGRDKETQYFGPGTRLLVL.